This entry lists 32 T cell receptor beta chains sequenced from one sample in a study of blood T cell repertoires in COVID-19. This table comes from immunoSEQ multiplex PCR, and its TCRdb copy is limited to in-frame clones, with some not included. The sample holds almost 400,000 clones, over 75% seen once. The source material was PBMCs or T cells enriched from blood (not recorded which). Receptor source: a woman aged 30 to 39 with acute COVID-19.

This chain connects TRBV7-2 to TRBJ1-2, with D unresolved. The CDR3 contains 16 residues. Deletions cut 3 bases from V and 6 bases from J, with 20 bases between. CDR1 SGHTA and CDR2 FQGNSA come from the germline V gene. In DNA form, the CDR3 reads TGTGCCAGCAGCTTTTCAGGCACTAGTGTGACGGATGGCTACACCTTC. This gives the protein CASSFSGTSVTDGYTF.

The CDR3, as DNA: TGTGCCAGCAGACCGAACATCCGGACAGGGATAGACTATGGCTACACCTTC. The encoded protein is CASRPNIRTGIDYGYTF. This sequence joins TRBV28 and TRBJ1-2; 8 bases fit TRBD1. Unmatched junction bases numbered 15, after V lost 6 bases and J lost 3 bases. Germline V gives CDR1 MDHEN, CDR2 SYDVKM. The CDR3 loop spans 17 amino acids.

This clone was counted a single time. The gene calls are TRBV7-2 and TRBJ1-6; no firm D call. Germline-derived CDR1 and CDR2 are SGHTA and FQGNSA. The length of the CDR3 is 14 residues. V lost 1 base and J 5 bases, leaving 6 bases between the germline ends. The CDR3: CASSLGNNNSPLHF. The CDR3 DNA reads TGTGCCAGCAGCTTAGGAAACAATAATTCACCCCTCCACTTT.

The chain joins TRBV3-1 (or the pseudogene TRBV3-2) to TRBJ2-1, with 11 bases matching TRBD2. The J segment lost 9 bases and the V segment lost 4 bases, leaving 11 bases of the junction unmatched. This CDR3 is built from 16 residues. CDR1 LGHDT and CDR2 YNNKEL come from the germline V gene (reference sequence). CDR3 sequence: CASSRWTGTSGGEQFF. CDR3 bases: TGTGCCAGCAGCCGTTGGACCGGGACTAGCGGTGGTGAGCAGTTCTTC.

The rearrangement links TRBV12-3 or TRBV12-4 to TRBJ1-5, with D possibly TRBD1 on 5 matching bases. The CDR3 contains 12 residues. The V end lost 6 bases, the J end lost 4 bases, and 7 bases lay between the germline ends. DNA for the CDR3: TGTGCCAGCAGACCAGGGAATCAGCCCCAGCATTTT. Translated: CASRPGNQPQHF.

In this sample, this clone turned up once. The V and J genes are TRBV5-1 and TRBJ2-2, with D perhaps TRBD1 (5 bases). Between the trimmed V and J ends, which lost 6 bases and 2 bases, there was a span of 14 bases. Germline CDR1 is SGHRS and CDR2 is YFSETQ. The CDR3 covers 15 residues. The CDR3, as DNA: TGCGCCAGCAAAGTTATCCAGGGTAACACCGGGGAGCTGTTTTTT. Translation gives CASKVIQGNTGELFF.

The chain uses TRBV18 and TRBJ2-7, with 11 bases lining up with TRBD2. CDR1 is KGHSH, CDR2 LQKENI, per germline. The CDR3 has 15 residues. V dropped 4 bases and J dropped 4; count of bases not matched to a gene: 6. CDR3 DNA: TGTGCCAGCTCACTTAGCGGGGGGGCCGATTACGAGCAGTACTTC. Translation gives CASSLSGGADYEQYF. Complete variable domain (other parts from reference TRBV18 and TRBJ2-7): NAGVMQNPRHLVRRRGQEARLRCSPMKGHSHVYWYRQLPEEGLKFMVYLQKENIIDESGMPKERFSAEFPKEGPSILRIQQVVRGDSAAYFCASSLSGGADYEQYFGPGTRLTVT.

Written as DNA, the CDR3 is TGTGCCAGCAGTTTCTCCAGGGGCAATCAGCCCCAGCATTTT. This sequence encodes CASSFSRGNQPQHF. The chain links TRBV7-2 to TRBJ1-5; tentatively, D is TRBD1 (5 bases). Trimming removed 6 bases at V and 2 bases at J, with 11 bases between. Germline V gene lookup returns CDR1 SGHTA and CDR2 FQGNSA. The CDR3 covers 14 residues.

This chain joins TRBV1 and TRBJ1-1; the table's D gene call, TRBD1, was not cross checked with the DNA. TRBV1 is a recognized pseudogene. This CDR3 spans 18 amino acids. The CDR3 is CTSSQEKGQGVDSTEAFF. The CDR3 DNA reads as TGCACCAGCAGCCAAGAGAAAGGACAGGGAGTGGATAGCACTGAAGCTTTCTTT.

The chain recombines TRBV9 with TRBJ1-6; possibly TRBD1 for D (6 bases). Trimming pared 1 base from V and 9 bases from J, leaving 20 bases between. The CDR3 contains 17 residues. Germline assignment: CDR1 SGDLS and CDR2 YYNGEE. The CDR3 coding sequence is TGTGCCAGCAGCGTATCTTTCGCAGGGGTTAACAGTTCACCCCTCCACTTT. Amino acids: CASSVSFAGVNSSPLHF.

This chain joins TRBV7-3 and TRBJ2-7; possible D gene TRBD2, 5 bases. CDR1 is SGHTA, CDR2 FQGTGA, per germline. Trimming left V 3 bases short and J 2 bases short, with 14 bases between. This CDR3 spans 15 amino acids. The CDR3 bases are TGTGCCAGCAGCTTGGTCCCGGGCGGGCCCTACGAGCAGTACTTC. Translated: CASSLVPGGPYEQYF.

This sequence joins TRBV11-2 and TRBJ2-2; D may be TRBD1 (6 bases). The CDR3 spans 16 residues. V lost 1 base and J 1 base, leaving 10 bases between the germline ends. Germline values: CDR1 SGHAT, CDR2 FQNNGV. As DNA, the CDR3 is TGTGCCAGCAGCTTAGTTGGCAGGGGGAACACCGGGGAGCTGTTTTTT. Translated, it gives CASSLVGRGNTGELFF.

J is TRBJ2-2 and V is TRBV5-4; D unresolved. This CDR3 region has 14 residues. Trimming pared 0 bases from V and 1 base from J, leaving 4 bases between. The germline V gene has CDR1 SGHNT and CDR2 YYREEE (reference sequence). The CDR3 bases are TGTGCCAGCAGCTTGGGAGGGAACACCGGGGAGCTGTTTTTT. Protein: CASSLGGNTGELFF.

CDR3 residues: CASSQETGPNQPQHF. The CDR3 DNA follows: TGTGCCAGCAGCCAAGAAACAGGACCTAATCAGCCCCAGCATTTT. This chain joins TRBV4-2 and TRBJ1-5, with a tentative D call TRBD1 (5 bases). The CDR3 contains 15 residues. The germline V gene encodes CDR1 LGHNA and CDR2 YNFKEQ. Trimming took 0 bases from V and 4 from J, leaving 10 bases between them.

The chain has TRBV30 and TRBJ2-7, with 7 bases that match TRBD1. Germline-derived CDR1 and CDR2 are GTSNPN and SVGIG (reference sequence). V lost 2 bases and J lost 2; bases outside the gene matches: 9. CDR3 length equals 15 residues. Here the CDR3 reads CAWSLPAGGAYEQYF. CDR3 in DNA: TGTGCCTGGAGTCTCCCGGCAGGGGGAGCCTACGAGCAGTACTTC.

The J gene is TRBJ2-3, the V gene TRBV6-4; 11 bases fit TRBD2. The germline CDR1 and CDR2 sequences are MRHNA and SNTAGT. After removal of 5 bases from V and 5 bases from J, the junction contained 6 bases not matched to a gene. The CDR3 runs to 15 residues. CDR3 nucleotides: TGTGCCAGCAGTATAGCGGGGGGGCCGGGAGATACGCAGTATTTT. It yields the protein CASSIAGGPGDTQYF.

This chain links TRBV9 with TRBJ1-3; TRBD1 matches at 8 bases. V gave up 2 bases and J gave up 4 bases; unmatched junction bases: 5. This CDR3 spans 15 amino acids. CDR1 SGDLS and CDR2 YYNGEE come from the germline V gene. CDR3 sequence (DNA): TGTGCCAGCAGCGTGCAGGGGGCAAGGGGAAACACCATATATTTT. Protein product: CASSVQGARGNTIYF.

The sample holds a few counts of this clone. The gene calls are TRBV5-1 and TRBJ1-1; D is possibly TRBD1 (6 bases). Germline V gene data show CDR1 as SGHRS and CDR2 as YFSETQ. The ends were cut back, 5 bases at V and 3 bases at J, with 14 bases in the middle. The CDR3 contains 14 residues. The CDR3, as DNA: TGCGCCAGCAGTTCATCAGGGGTTGACACTGAAGCTTTCTTT. Translated: CASSSSGVDTEAFF.

The V gene is TRBV7-2, the J gene TRBJ2-1; 7 bases align to TRBD1. Germline CDR1 reads SGHTA; CDR2 reads FQGNSA. V trimming: 5 bases; J trimming: 5 bases; junction bases outside the gene matches: 6. The CDR3 is 14 residues long. Here the CDR3 reads CASSTATGDNEQFF. Written as DNA, the CDR3 is TGTGCCAGCAGCACTGCCACAGGGGACAATGAGCAGTTCTTC.

V is TRBV9 and J is TRBJ1-4; TRBD1 agrees at 10 bases. The ends lost 4 bases at V and 7 bases at J; junction bases unmatched: 7. CDR3 length: 15 amino acids. Germline loops: CDR1 SGDLS, CDR2 YYNGEE. The CDR3 region has the DNA TGTGCCAGCAGCTCCCGGACAGGGGGGAGTGAAAAACTGTTTTTT. It yields the protein CASSSRTGGSEKLFF. The entire variable domain, with the rest obtained from reference TRBV9 and TRBJ1-4, is as follows: DSGVTQTPKHLITATGQRVTLRCSPRSGDLSVYWYQQSLDQGLQFLIQYYNGEERAKGNILERFSAQQFPDLHSELNLSSLELGDSALYFCASSSRTGGSEKLFFGSGTQLSVL.

The sample holds one count of this clone. V and J are TRBV7-2 and TRBJ2-7; D might be TRBD2 (7 bases). The CDR3 is 14 residues long. V lost 5 bases to trimming and J lost 2 bases, with 13 bases between them. The germline CDR1 and CDR2 sequences are SGHTA and FQGNSA. CDR3 bases: TGTGCCAGCAGCCCCTCGGGGGGCCCCTACGAGCAGTACTTC. Translating it yields CASSPSGGPYEQYF.

The gene calls are TRBV5-5 and TRBJ1-2; 11 bases align to TRBD1. V lost 3 bases, J lost 1 base, and 14 bases stayed unmatched. This CDR3 is built from 19 residues. CDR1 SGHKS and CDR2 YYEKEE come from the germline V gene (reference sequence). CDR3 nucleotide sequence: TGTGCCAGCAGCTACCACGGACAGGGGGCGACCCTATTTAACTATGGCTACACCTTC. Amino acid sequence: CASSYHGQGATLFNYGYTF.

V is TRBV2 and J is TRBJ1-2, with D perhaps TRBD1 (6 bases). This CDR3 is built from 15 residues. Germline V CDR1 and CDR2: SNHLY, FYNNEI. Trimming removed 6 bases from V and 4 bases from J, with 18 bases in between. CDR3 sequence (DNA): TGTGCCAGCAGGGAAAGACAGGTGCCAACCTATGGCTACACCTTC. Translation: CASRERQVPTYGYTF.

The chain has TRBV7-9 and TRBJ1-2, with TRBD1 identical over 8 bases. Trimming took 4 bases from V and 8 from J; bases not matched to a gene: 9. This CDR3 is built from 14 residues. CDR1 and CDR2 from the germline V gene are SEHNR and FQNEAQ (reference sequence). This chain's CDR3 is CASSWTGSVQGYTF. In nucleotides, the CDR3 is TGTGCCAGCAGCTGGACAGGGTCGGTACAAGGCTACACCTTC. Filled out from reference TRBV7-9 and TRBJ1-2, the complete variable domain reads DTGVSQNPRHKITKRGQNVTFRCDPISEHNRLYWYRQTLGQGPEFLTYFQNEAQLEKSRLLSDRFSAERPKGSFSTLEIQRTEQGDSAMYLCASSWTGSVQGYTFGSGTRLTVV.

V usage is TRBV7-9 and J usage is TRBJ2-7; D is perhaps TRBD1 (5 bases). This CDR3 has 13 residues. CDR1 and CDR2 (germline): SEHNR, FQNEAQ (reference sequence). V shed 3 bases and J shed 3 bases, with 9 bases lying between them. DNA for the CDR3: TGTGCCAGCAGCTTTGGCAGGGTCTACGAGCAGTACTTC. It translates to CASSFGRVYEQYF.

The chain uses TRBV3-1 (or the pseudogene TRBV3-2) and TRBJ1-4; D unresolved. The germline V gene has CDR1 LGHDT and CDR2 YNNKEL (reference sequence). The V end was cut by 6 bases, the J end by 8 bases, with 13 bases between. This CDR3 is 13 amino acids long. CDR3: CASRLNFQEKLFF. DNA of the CDR3: TGTGCCAGCAGACTAAACTTCCAGGAAAAACTGTTTTTT.

The V call is TRBV7-8, the J call TRBJ1-2; TRBD1 might be the D (5 bases). Germline assignment: CDR1 SGHVS and CDR2 FQNEAQ. V was shortened by 0 bases and J by 0 bases, with 11 bases between the two germline ends. The CDR3 has 16 amino acids. The CDR3 nucleotides are TGTGCCAGCAGCTTAGCGCGGGGGAAAGCTAACTATGGCTACACCTTC. It encodes CASSLARGKANYGYTF.

J is TRBJ2-1 and V is TRBV27; D possibly corresponds to TRBD1 (8 bases). The CDR3 runs to 16 residues. The germline V gene encodes CDR1 MNHEY and CDR2 SMNVEV (reference sequence). Trimming cost V 0 bases and J 7 bases, with 16 bases left between them. The CDR3 nucleotides are TGTGCCAGCAGTTTATCAGGACAGGGAGGGGGAAATGAGCAGTTCTTC. The encoded protein is CASSLSGQGGGNEQFF.

J is TRBJ2-1 and V is TRBV2; no firm D call. The CDR3 length is 15 residues. Trimming removed 8 bases at V and 2 bases at J, with 16 bases between. Germline V gives CDR1 SNHLY, CDR2 FYNNEI. In DNA, the CDR3 is TGTGCCAGCTATAAGACATATGCAACCTACAATGAGCAGTTCTTC. Its translation is CASYKTYATYNEQFF.

V usage is TRBV19 and J usage is TRBJ1-1; TRBD1 might be the D (6 bases). V was shortened by 6 bases and J by 5 bases, with 16 bases between the two germline ends. This CDR3 spans 14 amino acids. Germline V lookup: CDR1 LNHDA, CDR2 SQIVND (reference sequence). CDR3 nucleotides: TGTGCCAGTAGCCGGGGGGGCCTGAGAACTGAAGCTTTCTTT. This translates into CASSRGGLRTEAFF.

In its sample, this clone was seen once. The chain couples TRBV7-9 to TRBJ1-2; D unclear. V lost 3 bases and J 6 bases, leaving 8 bases between the germline ends. The CDR3 is made up of 12 amino acids. Germline V gene data show CDR1 as SEHNR and CDR2 as FQNEAQ (reference sequence). This CDR3 reads CASSFPQDGYTF. The CDR3 DNA sequence: TGTGCCAGCAGCTTTCCCCAGGATGGCTACACCTTC.

In its sample, this clone was seen a few times. The genes are TRBV19 and TRBJ2-2; 11 bases agree with TRBD2. CDR3 size: 20 residues. V shed 6 bases and J 4 bases; nucleotides not matched to a gene: 19. Germline V gene sequence: CDR1 LNHDA, CDR2 SQIVND (reference sequence). CDR3 region: CASREYPGTSGRTSTGELFF. The DNA of the CDR3 is TGTGCCAGTAGAGAGTATCCTGGGACTAGCGGCCGGACCTCCACCGGGGAGCTGTTTTTT.